Included here is one T cell receptor beta chain sequence, with context. The sample comes from a study of blood T cell repertoires in COVID-19. Looking at the study overall: Collection of acute and convalescent COVID-19 samples took place in the United States, Italy and Spain. Nucleic acid was either cDNA or gDNA, and it came from T cells, B-cell-depleted T cells, or PBMCs.

The germline V gene has CDR1 SGDLS and CDR2 YYNGEE. Trimming shortened V by 2 bases and J by 4 bases, and 4 bases separated the two germline ends. The CDR3 is 13 residues long. In the authors' methods: It was from reference gene primer amplification that nucleated cell counts were estimated. Sequencing was performed with immunoSEQ multiplex PCR; in TCRdb, only in-frame clones are kept and a portion is missing. V and J calls and clone size follow that table, whereas D and trimming were derived from the DNA. Of about 260,000 clones in the sample, under 90% were seen once. Sequenced sample: peripheral blood. The clonotype originates from a woman aged 50 to 60 who had recovered from COVID-19. The chain joins TRBV9 to TRBJ1-6; D is unresolved. CDR3 sequence (DNA): TGTGCCAGCAGCGTCTCTTATAATTCACCCCTCCACTTT. As protein: CASSVSYNSPLHF. Drawing the rest from reference TRBV9 and TRBJ1-6, the complete variable domain is DSGVTQTPKHLITATGQRVTLRCSPRSGDLSVYWYQQSLDQGLQFLIQYYNGEERAKGNILERFSAQQFPDLHSELNLSSLELGDSALYFCASSVSYNSPLHFGNGTRLTVT.